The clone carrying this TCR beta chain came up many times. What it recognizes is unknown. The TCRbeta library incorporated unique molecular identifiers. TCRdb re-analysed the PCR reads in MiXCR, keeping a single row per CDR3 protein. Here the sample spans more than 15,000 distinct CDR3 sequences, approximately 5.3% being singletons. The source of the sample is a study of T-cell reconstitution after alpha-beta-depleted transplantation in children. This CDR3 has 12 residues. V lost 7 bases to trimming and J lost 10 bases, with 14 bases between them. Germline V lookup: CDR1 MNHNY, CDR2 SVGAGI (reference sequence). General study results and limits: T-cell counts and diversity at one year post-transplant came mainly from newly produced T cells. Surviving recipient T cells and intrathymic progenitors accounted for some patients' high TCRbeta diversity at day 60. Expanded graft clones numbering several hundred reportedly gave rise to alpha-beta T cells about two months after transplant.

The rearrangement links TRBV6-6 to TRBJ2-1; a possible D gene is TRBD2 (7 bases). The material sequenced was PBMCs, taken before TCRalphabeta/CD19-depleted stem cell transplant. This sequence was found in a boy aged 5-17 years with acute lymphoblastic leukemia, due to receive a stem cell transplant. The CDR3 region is CASTGGPTEQFF. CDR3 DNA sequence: TGTGCCAGCACGGGGGGCCCTACGGAGCAGTTCTTC.